This TCR beta chain is drawn from a study of blood T cell repertoires in COVID-19. At the level of the study: Whether acute or convalescent, the COVID-19 samples came from the United States, Italy and Spain.

Individuals drawn from 20 to 25 US areas were about 18 to 100 years old. Allocation to cohorts depended on clinical history reported by the participants. Authors' methods: Estimated nucleated cell counts came from reference gene primer amplification. The data were produced by immunoSEQ multiplex PCR, yet TCRdb's version contains in-frame clones alone and is incomplete. V, J and clone size were drawn from that table, and D and trimming were deduced from the DNA. The sample contains about 270,000 clones, less than 95% of which appear only once. Sequenced material: PBMCs or T cells enriched from blood (not recorded which). The TCR was taken from a man aged 40-49 years who had been exposed to COVID-19.

DNA of the CDR3: TGTGCCAGCAGCTTAGCGGCAGGGACAGTAAATGAAAAACTGTTTTTT. Its protein product is CASSLAAGTVNEKLFF. The V and J genes are TRBV7-9 and TRBJ1-4; TRBD1 matches at 7 bases. This CDR3 spans 16 amino acids. The J segment lost 5 bases and the V segment lost 0 bases, leaving 6 bases of the junction unmatched. The germline V gene encodes CDR1 SEHNR and CDR2 FQNEAQ (reference sequence). Filled out from reference TRBV7-9 and TRBJ1-4, the complete variable domain reads DTGVSQNPRHKITKRGQNVTFRCDPISEHNRLYWYRQTLGQGPEFLTYFQNEAQLEKSRLLSDRFSAERPKGSFSTLEIQRTEQGDSAMYLCASSLAAGTVNEKLFFGSGTQLSVL.